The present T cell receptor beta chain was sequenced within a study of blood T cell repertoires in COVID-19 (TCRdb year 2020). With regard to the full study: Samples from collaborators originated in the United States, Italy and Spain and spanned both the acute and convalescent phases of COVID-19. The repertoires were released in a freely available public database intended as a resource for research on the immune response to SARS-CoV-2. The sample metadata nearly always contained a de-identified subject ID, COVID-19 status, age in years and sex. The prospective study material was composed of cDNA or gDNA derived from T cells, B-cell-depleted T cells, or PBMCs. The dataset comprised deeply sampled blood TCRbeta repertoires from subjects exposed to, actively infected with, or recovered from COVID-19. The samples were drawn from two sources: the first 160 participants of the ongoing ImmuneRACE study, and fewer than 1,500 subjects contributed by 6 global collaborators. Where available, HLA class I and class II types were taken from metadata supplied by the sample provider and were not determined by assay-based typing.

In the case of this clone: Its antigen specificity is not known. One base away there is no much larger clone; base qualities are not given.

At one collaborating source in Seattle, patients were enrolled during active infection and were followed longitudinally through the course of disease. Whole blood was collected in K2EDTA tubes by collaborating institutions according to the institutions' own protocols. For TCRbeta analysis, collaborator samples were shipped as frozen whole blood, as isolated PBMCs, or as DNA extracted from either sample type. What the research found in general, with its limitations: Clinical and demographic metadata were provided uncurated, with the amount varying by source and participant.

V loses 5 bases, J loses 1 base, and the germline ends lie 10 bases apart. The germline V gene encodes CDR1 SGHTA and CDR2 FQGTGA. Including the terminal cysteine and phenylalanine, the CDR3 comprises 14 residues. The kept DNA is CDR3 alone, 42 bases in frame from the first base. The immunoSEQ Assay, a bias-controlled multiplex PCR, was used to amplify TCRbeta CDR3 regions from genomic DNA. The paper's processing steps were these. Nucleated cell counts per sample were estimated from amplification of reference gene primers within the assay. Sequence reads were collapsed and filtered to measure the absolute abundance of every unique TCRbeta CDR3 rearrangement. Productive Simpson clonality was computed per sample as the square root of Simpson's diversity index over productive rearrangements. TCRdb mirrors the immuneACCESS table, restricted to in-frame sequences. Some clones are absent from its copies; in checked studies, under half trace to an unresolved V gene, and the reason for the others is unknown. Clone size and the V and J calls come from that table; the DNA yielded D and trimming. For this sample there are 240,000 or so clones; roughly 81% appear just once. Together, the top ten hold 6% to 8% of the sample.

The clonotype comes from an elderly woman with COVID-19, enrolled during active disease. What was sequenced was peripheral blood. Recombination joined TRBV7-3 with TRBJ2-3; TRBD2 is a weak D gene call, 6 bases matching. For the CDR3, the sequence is CASSQSSGTDTQYF. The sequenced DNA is TGTGCCAGCAGCCAATCTAGCGGCACAGATACGCAGTATTTT.